This T cell receptor beta chain appears in the sequencing data of a study of shared clonotypes between healthy human individuals. The data were produced by immunoSEQ multiplex PCR, yet TCRdb's version contains in-frame clones alone and is incomplete. The sample yields approximately 500,000 clones, 90% to 96% seen once. The germline V gene encodes CDR1 KGHSH and CDR2 LQKENI. Trimming at V came to 3 bases and at J to 3 bases, leaving 2 bases not matched to a gene. The CDR3 totals 14 residues. Study observations and caveats: Generation probabilities were higher for clonotypes shared across all four sorted-subset donors than for unshared ones. Clonotype sharing among donors likely depends on sequencing depth.

Remarks on this clone: Its antigen is as yet unknown. Distinct nucleotide sequences in the sample also encode this CDR3.

The sequence came from a woman aged 25 to 45 in good health. The chain employs TRBV18 and TRBJ1-5; 7 nucleotides line up with TRBD1. Material for sequencing was naive CD4+ T cells sorted from blood. Subset specified: CD45RA+ positively selected. The CDR3 sequence: CASSPGTVNQPQHF. DNA of the CDR3: TGTGCCAGCTCACCTGGGACAGTCAATCAGCCCCAGCATTTT.